This T cell receptor beta chain was recorded in a study of shared clonotypes between healthy human individuals. Study observations and caveats: What limited the represented genetic and exposure-history diversity was the small number of donors.

The CDR3 loop spans 12 amino acids. Per the germline V gene, CDR1 is MGHDK and CDR2 is SYGVNS. Trimming left V 4 bases short and J 6 bases short, with 9 bases between. The assay was immunoSEQ multiplex PCR, and TCRdb's table has in-frame clones only and misses some. The sample includes around 370,000 clones, about 96% seen only once; the top ten take around 0.29%. As for this clone: The antigen is undetermined.

This chain joins TRBV25-1 and TRBJ1-1; tentative D call: TRBD1 (6 bases). This receptor was obtained from a man aged 25-45 years in good health. The specimen was memory CD8+ T cells sorted from blood. Subset: CD45RO+ cells pooled with CCR7-negative TemRA cells. CDR3 loop: CASSAQGSEAFF. CDR3 nucleotides: TGTGCCAGCAGTGCCCAGGGGTCTGAAGCTTTCTTT. The entire variable domain, with the rest obtained from reference TRBV25-1 and TRBJ1-1, is as follows: EADIYQTPRYLVIGTGKKITLECSQTMGHDKMYWYQQDPGMELHLIHYSYGVNSTEKGDLSSESTVSRIRTEHFPLTLESARPSHTSQYLCASSAQGSEAFFGQGTRLTVV.